This passage covers 11 T cell receptor beta chains from one sample sequenced in a study of T cell repertoires in cytomegalovirus infection. TCRdb called the reads again in MiXCR, with one record for every CDR3 protein. This table holds approximately 990,000 distinct CDR3 sequences, approximately 30% found once. These receptors lack a known antigen. The specimen was cultured CD8+ T cells from PBMCs, collected from culture after CMV antigen stimulation. These receptors came from a human donor in good health (CMV status not recorded). Some clones in this sample may be carry-over from other donors' samples.

The CDR3 is CASSSTGIGITDTQYF. CDR3 bases: TGTGCCAGCAGTAGTACAGGGATCGGGATCACAGATACGCAGTATTTT. This chain connects TRBV6-6 to TRBJ2-3; D is perhaps TRBD1 (6 bases). Per germline, CDR1 MNHNY and CDR2 SVGAGI (reference sequence). Between the trimmed V and J ends, which lost 5 bases and 2 bases, there was a span of 17 bases. The CDR3 loop spans 16 amino acids.

In DNA form, the CDR3 reads TGTGCCAGCCAATTTACTAGCGGGGGATTCAATGAGCAGTTCTTC. Translation: CASQFTSGGFNEQFF. The chain recombines TRBV6-1 with TRBJ2-1, with 11 bases aligning to TRBD2. The CDR3 totals 15 residues. Germline V CDR1 and CDR2: MNHNS, SASEGT. The V and J ends lost 8 bases and 6 bases, in that order; junction bases with no gene match: 9.

The CDR3 protein is CASSIGGGRYEQYF. The CDR3 coding sequence is TGTGCCAGTAGTATAGGGGGAGGGCGGTACGAGCAGTACTTC. This chain connects TRBV19 to TRBJ2-7; the match to TRBD2 covers 7 bases. Unmatched junction bases numbered 4, after V lost 1 base and J lost 4 bases. This CDR3 is 14 amino acids long. Germline CDR1 LNHDA, CDR2 SQIVND (reference sequence).

The gene calls are TRBV6-1 and TRBJ2-7; no clear D gene. V was shortened by 2 bases and J by 5 bases, with 10 bases between the two germline ends. This CDR3 region has 13 residues. The germline CDR1 and CDR2 sequences are MNHNS and SASEGT. The CDR3 reads CASSEMGINEQYV. CDR3 nucleotides: TGTGCCAGCAGTGAAATGGGAATCAACGAGCAGTACGTC.

Concerning this clonotype: Germline and junction disagree at one end, which may indicate a read error. V usage is TRBV27 and J usage is TRBJ2-6, with D perhaps TRBD1 (5 bases). The CDR3 runs to 13 residues. CDR1 is MNHEY and CDR2 is SMNVEV in the germline V gene (reference sequence). CDR3 nucleotides: TGTGCCAGCAGCCCCTTTGGGGCCGACGTCCTGACTTTC. This gives the protein CASSPFGADVLTF.

The chain links TRBV28 to TRBJ2-2; no firm D call. Trimming removed 0 bases from V and 4 bases from J, with 6 bases in between. The CDR3 sequence is 14 residues long. Germline V gives CDR1 MDHEN, CDR2 SYDVKM. Here the CDR3 reads CASSLWNGTGELFF. The CDR3 nucleotides are TGTGCCAGCAGTTTATGGAACGGCACCGGGGAGCTGTTTTTT. Complete variable domain (other parts from reference TRBV28 and TRBJ2-2): DVKVTQSSRYLVKRTGEKVFLECVQDMDHENMFWYRQDPGLGLRLIYFSYDVKMKEKGDIPEGYSVSREKKERFSLILESASTNQTSMYLCASSLWNGTGELFFGEGSRLTVL.

This clonotype has only a few counts. V usage is TRBV4-1 and J usage is TRBJ2-7, with 8 bases aligning to TRBD1. The CDR3 loop spans 15 amino acids. CDR1 is MGHRA, CDR2 YSYEKL, per germline. V was pared by 3 bases and J by 4 bases, with 8 bases of the junction left unmatched. CDR3 nucleotides: TGCGCCAGCAGCCACAAAGGACAGGGCGTTTACGAGCAGTACTTC. The encoded protein is CASSHKGQGVYEQYF.

This chain connects TRBV6-2 or TRBV6-3 to TRBJ1-1; 7 nucleotides align to TRBD1. The CDR3 has 16 amino acids. Germline-derived CDR1 and CDR2 are MNHEY and SVGEGT. Trimming at V came to 5 bases and at J to 0 bases, leaving 9 bases not matched to a gene. CDR3 in amino acids: CASSPAGTAMNTEAFF. CDR3 coding DNA: TGTGCCAGCAGTCCCGCCGGGACAGCCATGAACACTGAAGCTTTCTTT.

Only one count was recorded for this clonotype. The V call is TRBV9, the J call TRBJ1-2, with D possibly TRBD1 on 6 matching bases. Trimming took off 3 bases at V and 5 bases at J, with 14 bases between the two ends. Germline CDR1 and CDR2: SGDLS and YYNGEE. This CDR3 region has 14 residues. CDR3 sequence: CASSEGTPFYGYTF. DNA for the CDR3: TGTGCCAGCAGCGAGGGGACACCTTTTTATGGCTACACCTTC.

This chain uses TRBV7-2 with TRBJ1-1; no clear D. CDR3 size: 14 residues. From germline, CDR1 is SGHTA and CDR2 FQGNSA. Between the trimmed V and J ends, which lost 10 bases and 5 bases, there was a span of 20 bases. DNA for the CDR3: TGTGCCAACAGAAATGGACCTGGAAAGACTGAAGCTTTCTTT. This sequence encodes CANRNGPGKTEAFF. The whole variable domain, filled in from reference TRBV7-2 and TRBJ1-1, reads GAGVSQSPSNKVTEKGKDVELRCDPISGHTALYWYRQSLGQGLEFLIYFQGNSAPDKSGLPSDRFSAERTGGSVSTLTIQRTQQEDSAVYLCANRNGPGKTEAFFGQGTRLTVV.

This clonotype was detected only a few times. The CDR3 DNA sequence: TGTGCCAGCCGACCCCGGGACAGGGGTACTGAAGCTTTCTTT. The encoded protein is CASRPRDRGTEAFF. The rearrangement joins TRBV7-6 to TRBJ1-1; 10 positions agree with TRBD1. V gave up 8 bases and J gave up 5 bases; unmatched junction bases: 8. Germline CDR1 is SGHVS and CDR2 is FNYEAQ. The CDR3 length is 14 residues. The full variable domain, rest sourced from reference TRBV7-6 and TRBJ1-1, is GAGVSQSPRYKVTKRGQDVALRCDPISGHVSLYWYRQALGQGPEFLTYFNYEAQQDKSGLPNDRFSAERPEGSISTLTIQRTEQRDSAMYRCASRPRDRGTEAFFGQGTRLTVV.